This T cell receptor beta chain emerged from a study of cytomegalovirus exposure and HLA in healthy donors. About the research overall: Some 85 million unique TCRs, all from HLA-typed donors, were included in an early release of the data.

The PCR ran on 60 Vbeta and 13 Jbeta primers. Sequenced by immunoSEQ multiplex PCR; TCRdb stores in-frame clones only, minus some. Here the sample spans over 130,000 clones, more than 60% being singletons. Comments on this clone: Its cognate antigen is unknown.

Study-level results: The study dropped some indistinguishable V segments, TRBV6-2 and TRBV6-3 among them.

The V segment lost 3 bases and the J segment 3 bases; nucleotides outside the gene matches: 11. The V gene's germline CDR1 is SGHVS and CDR2 FQNEAQ. The CDR3 consists of 17 residues. The TCR sequence derives from a woman in her sixties in good health and CMV-seronegative. The specimen was PBMCs. This sequence joins TRBV7-8 and TRBJ1-1, with 9 positions matching TRBD1. The CDR3, as DNA: TGTGCCAGCAGCTTCCCGACGACAGGGGGTTCGGACACTGAAGCTTTCTTT. Residues: CASSFPTTGGSDTEAFF. The complete variable domain, with remaining parts taken from reference TRBV7-8 and TRBJ1-1, reads GAGVSQSPRYKVAKRGQDVALRCDPISGHVSLFWYQQALGQGPEFLTYFQNEAQLDKSGLPSDRFFAERPEGSVSTLKIQRTQQEDSAVYLCASSFPTTGGSDTEAFFGQGTRLTVV.